This T cell receptor beta chain originates from a study of vaccination effects on CD4 cells after COVID-19. Study-wide points: Nearly all vaccine-induced clones in healthy recipients recognized only SARS-CoV-2.

Only in-frame clones appear in the TCRdb table, and some are missing; sequencing was by immunoSEQ multiplex PCR. The profile shows about 54,000 clones, 80% to 85% of them singletons. After expansion with viral peptide pools in the ViraFEST assay, antigen-specific CD4+ T cells were sequenced. The culture ran for under eleven days, and then CD4+ T cells were isolated. None of the vaccinated had previously contracted SARS-CoV-2, and their nucleocapsid antibodies tested negative. Comment on this clone: The antigen is undetermined.

The germline CDR1 and CDR2 sequences are DFQATT and SNEGSKA (reference sequence). This CDR3 has 12 amino acids. Trimming stripped 3 bases from V and 2 bases from J, with 7 bases between. The gene calls are TRBV20-1 and TRBJ1-2, with TRBD1 as a possible D gene (5 bases). The sample was CD4+ T cells from PBMCs cultured with HCoV-229E spike peptides, taken before COVID-19 vaccination. This receptor was taken from a human donor who received a COVID-19 vaccine. The CDR3 loop reads CSASGQNYGYTF. The CDR3 DNA sequence: TGCAGTGCTAGTGGACAAAACTATGGCTACACCTTC.